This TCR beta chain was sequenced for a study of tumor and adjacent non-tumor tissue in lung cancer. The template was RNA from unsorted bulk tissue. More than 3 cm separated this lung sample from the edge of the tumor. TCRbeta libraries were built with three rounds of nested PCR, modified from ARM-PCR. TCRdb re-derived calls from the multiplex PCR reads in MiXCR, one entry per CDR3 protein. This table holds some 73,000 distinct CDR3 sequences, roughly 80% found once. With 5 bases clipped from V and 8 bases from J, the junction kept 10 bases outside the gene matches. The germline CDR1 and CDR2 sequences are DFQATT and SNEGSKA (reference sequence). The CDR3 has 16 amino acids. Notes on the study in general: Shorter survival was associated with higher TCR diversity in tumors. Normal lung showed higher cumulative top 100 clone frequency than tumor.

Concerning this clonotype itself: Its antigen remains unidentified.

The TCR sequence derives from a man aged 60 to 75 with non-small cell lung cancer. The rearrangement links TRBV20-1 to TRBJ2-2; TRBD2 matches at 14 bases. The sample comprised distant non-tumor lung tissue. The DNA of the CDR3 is TGCAGTGCTGGAGGGACTAGCGGGGGAGGCACAGGGGAGCTGTTTTTT. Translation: CSAGGTSGGGTGELFF.